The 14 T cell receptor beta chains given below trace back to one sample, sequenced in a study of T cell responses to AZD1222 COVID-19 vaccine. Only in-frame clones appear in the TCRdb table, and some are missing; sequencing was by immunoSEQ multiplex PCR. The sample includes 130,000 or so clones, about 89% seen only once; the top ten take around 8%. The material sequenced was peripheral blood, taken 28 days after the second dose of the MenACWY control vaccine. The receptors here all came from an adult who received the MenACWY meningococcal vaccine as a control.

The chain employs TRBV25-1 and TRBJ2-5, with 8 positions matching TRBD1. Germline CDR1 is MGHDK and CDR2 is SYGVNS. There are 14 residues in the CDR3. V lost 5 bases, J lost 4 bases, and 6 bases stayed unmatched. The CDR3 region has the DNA TGTGCCAGCAGTCAGGACAGGGTTCTAGAGACCCAGTACTTC. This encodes CASSQDRVLETQYF.

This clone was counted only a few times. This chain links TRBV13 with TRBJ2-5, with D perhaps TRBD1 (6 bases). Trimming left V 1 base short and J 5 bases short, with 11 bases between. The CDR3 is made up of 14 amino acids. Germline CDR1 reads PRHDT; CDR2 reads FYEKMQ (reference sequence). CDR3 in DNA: TGTGCCAGCAGCTTAGCTTGGGGGCGGGAGACCCAGTACTTC. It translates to CASSLAWGRETQYF. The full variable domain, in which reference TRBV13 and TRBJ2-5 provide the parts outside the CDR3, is AAGVIQSPRHLIKEKRETATLKCYPIPRHDTVYWYQQGPGQDPQFLISFYEKMQSDKGSIPDRFSAQQFSDYHSELNMSSLELGDSALYFCASSLAWGRETQYFGPGTRLLVL.

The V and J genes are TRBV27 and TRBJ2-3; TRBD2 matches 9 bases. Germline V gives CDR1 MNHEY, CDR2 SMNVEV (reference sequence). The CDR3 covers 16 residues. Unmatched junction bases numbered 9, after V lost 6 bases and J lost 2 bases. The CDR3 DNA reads TGTGCCAGCAGACCTAAAGCGGGAGGTGTCACAGATACGCAGTATTTT. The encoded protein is CASRPKAGGVTDTQYF.

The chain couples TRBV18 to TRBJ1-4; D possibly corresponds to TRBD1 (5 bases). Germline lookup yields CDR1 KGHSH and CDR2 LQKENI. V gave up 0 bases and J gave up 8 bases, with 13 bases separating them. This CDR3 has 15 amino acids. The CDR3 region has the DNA TGTGCCAGCTCACCACCAGGAGGGGTGAGGGAAAAACTGTTTTTT. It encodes CASSPPGGVREKLFF.

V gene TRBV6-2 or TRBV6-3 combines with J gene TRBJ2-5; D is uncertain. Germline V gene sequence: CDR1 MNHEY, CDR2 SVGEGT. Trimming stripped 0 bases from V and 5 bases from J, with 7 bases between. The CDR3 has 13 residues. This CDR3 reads CASSYSSLETQYF. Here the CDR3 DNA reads TGTGCCAGCAGTTACTCGAGTCTTGAGACCCAGTACTTC.

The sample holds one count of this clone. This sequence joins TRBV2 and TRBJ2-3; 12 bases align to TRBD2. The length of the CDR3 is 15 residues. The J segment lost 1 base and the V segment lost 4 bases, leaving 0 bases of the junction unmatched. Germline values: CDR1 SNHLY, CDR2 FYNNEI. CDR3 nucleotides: TGTGCCAGCAGTGGACTAGCGGGAGGCACAGATACGCAGTATTTT. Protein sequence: CASSGLAGGTDTQYF.

The CDR3 bases are TGTGCCAGCTCACCCAACACTGCGGCGTTCATCACAGATACGCAGTATTTT. This codes for CASSPNTAAFITDTQYF. J is TRBJ2-3 and V is TRBV18; D uncertain. The germline gives CDR1 KGHSH, CDR2 LQKENI. This CDR3 is built from 17 residues. The V end lost 3 bases, the J end lost 2 bases, and 18 bases lay between the germline ends.

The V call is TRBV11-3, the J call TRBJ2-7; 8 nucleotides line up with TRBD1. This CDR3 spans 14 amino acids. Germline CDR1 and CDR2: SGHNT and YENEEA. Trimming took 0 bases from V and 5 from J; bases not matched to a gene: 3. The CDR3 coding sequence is TGTGCCAGCAGCTTAGATCTGGACAGGGACGAGCAGTACTTC. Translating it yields CASSLDLDRDEQYF.

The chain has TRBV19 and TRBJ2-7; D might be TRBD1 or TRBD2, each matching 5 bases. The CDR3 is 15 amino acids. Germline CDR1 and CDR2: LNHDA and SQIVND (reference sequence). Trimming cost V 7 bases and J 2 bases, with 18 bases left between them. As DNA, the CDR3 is TGTGCCAGTACCGCCTCGGGGCAGCTTACCTACGAGCAGTACTTC. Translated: CASTASGQLTYEQYF. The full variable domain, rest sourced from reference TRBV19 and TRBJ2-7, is DGGITQSPKYLFRKEGQNVTLSCEQNLNHDAMYWYRQDPGQGLRLIYYSQIVNDFQKGDIAEGYSVSREKKESFPLTVTSAQKNPTAFYLCASTASGQLTYEQYFGPGTRLTVT.

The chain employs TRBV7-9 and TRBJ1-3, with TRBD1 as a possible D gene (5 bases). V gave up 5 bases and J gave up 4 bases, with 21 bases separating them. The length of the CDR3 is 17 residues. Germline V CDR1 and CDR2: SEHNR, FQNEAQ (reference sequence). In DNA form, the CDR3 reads TGTGCCAGCAGCCCCCTAATTCCCACAGGACTAGGAAACACCATATATTTT. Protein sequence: CASSPLIPTGLGNTIYF.

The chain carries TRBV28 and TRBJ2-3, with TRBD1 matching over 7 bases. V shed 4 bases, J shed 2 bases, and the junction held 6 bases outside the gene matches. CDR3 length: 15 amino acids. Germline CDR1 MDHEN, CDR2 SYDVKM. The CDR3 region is CASSSPQGFTDTQYF. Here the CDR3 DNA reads TGTGCCAGCAGTTCACCACAGGGGTTCACAGATACGCAGTATTTT.

The CDR3, as DNA: TGTGCCAGCAGCCAAGATCTTTTGGGACTAGCCGCCGTAGGGGAGACCCAGTACTTC. Its protein is CASSQDLLGLAAVGETQYF. The genes are TRBV3-1 (or the pseudogene TRBV3-2) and TRBJ2-5; 9 bases match TRBD2. The V segment lost 0 bases and the J segment 5 bases; nucleotides outside the gene matches: 16. This CDR3 is 19 amino acids long. Germline loops: CDR1 LGHDT, CDR2 YNNKEL (reference sequence).

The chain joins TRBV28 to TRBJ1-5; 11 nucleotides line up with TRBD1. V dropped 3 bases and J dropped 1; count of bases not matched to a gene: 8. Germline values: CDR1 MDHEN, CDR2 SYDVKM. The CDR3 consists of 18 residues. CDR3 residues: CASSFPGQGAMSNQPQHF. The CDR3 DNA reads TGTGCCAGCAGTTTTCCAGGACAGGGGGCTATGAGCAATCAGCCCCAGCATTTT.

CDR3 protein: CASSLASRGLTDTQYF. CDR3 coding DNA: TGTGCCAGCAGCTTAGCGAGCAGGGGTCTCACAGATACGCAGTATTTT. V usage is TRBV7-2 and J usage is TRBJ2-3; D perhaps matches TRBD1 (6 bases). Looked up from germline, CDR1 is SGHTA and CDR2 is FQGNSA. The length of the CDR3 is 16 residues. Between the trimmed V and J ends, which lost 0 bases and 2 bases, there was a span of 12 bases. The whole variable domain, remainder taken from reference TRBV7-2 and TRBJ2-3, is GAGVSQSPSNKVTEKGKDVELRCDPISGHTALYWYRQSLGQGLEFLIYFQGNSAPDKSGLPSDRFSAERTGGSVSTLTIQRTQQEDSAVYLCASSLASRGLTDTQYFGPGTRLTVL.